The 7 T cell receptor beta chains listed next were all sequenced from one sample in a study of shared clonotypes between healthy human individuals. Here immunoSEQ multiplex PCR was the method, and the copy in TCRdb shows in-frame clones only, minus some. In the table there are about 2.3 million clones, around 92% of which are singletons. The sequencing sample was made of naive CD4+ T cells from PBMCs. The subset was: CD45RA+ positively selected. These receptors originate from a man between 18 and 35 years old in good health. Some clones in this sample may be carry-over from other donors' samples.

The CDR3 loop reads CASSPRGGFGFYEQYF. CDR3 sequence (DNA): TGCGCCAGCAGCCCCCGAGGTGGATTCGGGTTCTACGAGCAGTACTTC. This chain joins TRBV4-1 and TRBJ2-7; D is uncertain. CDR1 MGHRA and CDR2 YSYEKL come from the germline V gene. Deletions cut 4 bases from V and 3 bases from J, with 19 bases between. CDR3 size: 16 residues.

Details on this clone: This sample includes further DNA sequences coding for the same CDR3. The rearrangement uses TRBV30 and TRBJ2-1; D is unresolved. Trimming took off 0 bases at V and 7 bases at J, with 4 bases between the two ends. The CDR3 length is 11 residues. Germline V lookup: CDR1 GTSNPN, CDR2 SVGIG (reference sequence). The DNA for the CDR3 is TGTGCCTGGAGTGTACGAAATGAGCAGTTCTTC. Its translation: CAWSVRNEQFF.

The chain is built from TRBV10-3 and TRBJ2-1, with 11 nucleotides matching TRBD1. V trimming: 10 bases; J trimming: 3 bases; junction bases outside the gene matches: 5. The germline V gene encodes CDR1 ENHRY and CDR2 SYGVKD. The CDR3 is 14 amino acids. The CDR3 reads CATSGTGGYNEQFF. The CDR3 coding sequence is TGTGCCACCTCCGGGACAGGGGGCTACAATGAGCAGTTCTTC.

The V call is TRBV18, the J call TRBJ2-7, with D possibly matching TRBD1 (6 bases). The CDR3 sequence is 16 residues long. The germline CDR1 and CDR2 sequences are KGHSH and LQKENI. The V gene lost 0 bases and the J gene lost 1 base, with 13 bases spanning the gap. The CDR3 sequence is CASSPPTSTGSYEQYF. In DNA form, the CDR3 reads TGTGCCAGCTCACCACCCACATCTACAGGGTCCTACGAGCAGTACTTC.

The V gene is TRBV4-2, the J gene TRBJ2-1; 15 bases line up with TRBD2. Trimming cost V 2 bases and J 6 bases; bases outside gene matches: 8. The CDR3 loop spans 18 amino acids. Germline-derived CDR1 and CDR2 are LGHNA and YNFKEQ. CDR3 region: CASSQSGLAGGMGNEQFF. CDR3 sequence (DNA): TGTGCCAGCAGCCAATCGGGACTAGCGGGAGGTATGGGCAATGAGCAGTTCTTC.

The rearrangement uses TRBV6-1 and TRBJ1-4; 8 bases agree with TRBD1. Germline lookup yields CDR1 MNHNS and CDR2 SASEGT. The length of the CDR3 is 16 residues. With 3 bases clipped from V and 4 bases from J, the junction kept 7 bases outside the gene matches. The CDR3 DNA reads TGTGCCAGCAGTGATAGGGGGACAGGTGATAATGAAAAACTGTTTTTT. Its protein product is CASSDRGTGDNEKLFF.

This sequence joins TRBV5-5 and TRBJ1-5; the D is unclear. The CDR3 has 14 residues. Germline V gene lookup returns CDR1 SGHKS and CDR2 YYEKEE (reference sequence). Between the trimmed V and J ends, which lost 0 bases and 7 bases, there was a span of 11 bases. The CDR3 region is CASSLGVVIQPQHF. CDR3 in DNA: TGTGCCAGCAGCTTGGGTGTGGTGATCCAGCCCCAGCATTTT.